A selection of T cell receptor beta chains follows, all from one sample in a study of CXCR3-negative and CXCR3-positive naive CD8 T cells. TCRdb derives one entry per CDR3 protein from the 5' RACE reads, leaving out DNA. The sample table sets out around 110,000 distinct CDR3 sequences. The sample consisted of naive CXCR3+ CD8+ T cells from blood. All receptors come from a human donor in good health. Some clones in this sample may be carry-over from other donors' samples. Each CDR3 is given with its conserved first and last residue. Fields, in order: CDR3 length, V gene, J gene, CDR3 protein.

len: 17
v_gene: TRBV29-1
j_gene: TRBJ2-3
CDR3aa: CSVELFLAGDSGDTQYF

len: 15
v_gene: TRBV6-2/TRBV6-3
j_gene: TRBJ2-7
CDR3aa: CASRPTASPDYEQYF

len: 14
v_gene: TRBV6-2/TRBV6-3
j_gene: TRBJ2-7
CDR3aa: CASSQRTGLDEQYF

len: 15
v_gene: TRBV7-9
j_gene: TRBJ2-7
CDR3aa: CASSLSQGESYEQYF

len: 13
v_gene: TRBV10-3
j_gene: TRBJ1-5
CDR3aa: CAISDPPDQPQHF

len: 14
v_gene: TRBV29-1
j_gene: TRBJ2-7
CDR3aa: CSVEDGSRYYEQYF

len: 13
v_gene: TRBV9
j_gene: TRBJ1-1
CDR3aa: CASSVNGGGEAFF

len: 14
v_gene: TRBV13
j_gene: TRBJ2-1
CDR3aa: CASSLGGGAGEQFF

len: 15
v_gene: TRBV29-1
j_gene: TRBJ2-1
CDR3aa: CSVELSTRIGNEQFF

len: 13
v_gene: TRBV12-3/TRBV12-4
j_gene: TRBJ2-7
CDR3aa: CASRPGTGYEQYF

len: 14
v_gene: TRBV5-6
j_gene: TRBJ2-4
CDR3aa: CASSLAPLVYIQYF

len: 11
v_gene: TRBV12-3/TRBV12-4
j_gene: TRBJ2-3
CDR3aa: CASRIRDTQYF

len: 13
v_gene: TRBV11-2
j_gene: TRBJ2-7
CDR3aa: CASSASSTYEQYF

len: 13
v_gene: TRBV28
j_gene: TRBJ2-3
CDR3aa: CASSSGQGDTQYF

len: 16
v_gene: TRBV5-1
j_gene: TRBJ2-1
CDR3aa: CASSILAGELYNEQFF

len: 13
v_gene: TRBV29-1
j_gene: TRBJ1-2
CDR3aa: CSAFPEDSKGYTF

len: 18
v_gene: TRBV7-9
j_gene: TRBJ2-4
CDR3aa: CASSLEPYSRGPKNIQYF

len: 16
v_gene: TRBV12-3/TRBV12-4
j_gene: TRBJ2-5
CDR3aa: CASSPGWGELWETQYF

len: 12
v_gene: TRBV7-9
j_gene: TRBJ1-1
CDR3aa: CASSGVRSEAFF

len: 15
v_gene: TRBV7-6
j_gene: TRBJ2-1
CDR3aa: CASSPGRSSYNEQFF

len: 12
v_gene: TRBV19
j_gene: TRBJ2-7
CDR3aa: CASSDVSYEQYF

len: 15
v_gene: TRBV7-2
j_gene: TRBJ2-1
CDR3aa: CASSLMTGGYNEQFF

len: 13
v_gene: TRBV7-3
j_gene: TRBJ2-3
CDR3aa: CASSLTWPDTQYF

len: 16
v_gene: TRBV28
j_gene: TRBJ1-5
CDR3aa: CASSFGGESSNQPQHF

len: 15
v_gene: TRBV5-6
j_gene: TRBJ1-1
CDR3aa: CASSRGVAGNTEAFF

len: 14
v_gene: TRBV7-2
j_gene: TRBJ1-1
CDR3aa: CASSFRVINTEAFF

len: 11
v_gene: TRBV7-9
j_gene: TRBJ2-3
CDR3aa: CASPSVDTQYF

len: 16
v_gene: TRBV4-2
j_gene: TRBJ2-1
CDR3aa: CASSQRLAGPYNEQFF

len: 17
v_gene: TRBV4-3
j_gene: TRBJ1-3
CDR3aa: CASSQDLTAVSGNTIYF

len: 16
v_gene: TRBV7-9
j_gene: TRBJ2-2
CDR3aa: CASSPVGSSNTGELFF

len: 16
v_gene: TRBV29-1
j_gene: TRBJ2-7
CDR3aa: CSVEDSSGAGPYEQYF

len: 14
v_gene: TRBV7-9
j_gene: TRBJ1-5
CDR3aa: CASSLDGFNQPQHF

len: 15
v_gene: TRBV7-9
j_gene: TRBJ1-4
CDR3aa: CASSSDGGLGEKLFF

len: 17
v_gene: TRBV4-3
j_gene: TRBJ2-7
CDR3aa: CASSQDYWAGEYYEQYF

len: 12
v_gene: TRBV29-1
j_gene: TRBJ1-1
CDR3aa: CSAEVEGTEAFF

len: 12
v_gene: TRBV5-1
j_gene: TRBJ2-1
CDR3aa: CASSLSYNGQFF

len: 14
v_gene: TRBV7-9
j_gene: TRBJ2-5
CDR3aa: CASSLAISQETQYF

len: 16
v_gene: TRBV7-8
j_gene: TRBJ2-1
CDR3aa: CASSGGAGETYNEQFF

len: 15
v_gene: TRBV10-3
j_gene: TRBJ1-1
CDR3aa: CAIRGLEGKNTEAFF

len: 14
v_gene: TRBV4-3
j_gene: TRBJ2-7
CDR3aa: CASSPGRELSEQYF

len: 14
v_gene: TRBV10-3
j_gene: TRBJ2-5
CDR3aa: CAISTSSGAETQYF

len: 14
v_gene: TRBV9
j_gene: TRBJ2-7
CDR3aa: CASSRTSGRYEQYF

len: 14
v_gene: TRBV19
j_gene: TRBJ2-1
CDR3aa: CASTGLGGYNEQFF

len: 16
v_gene: TRBV27
j_gene: TRBJ2-1
CDR3aa: CASSFGLSHSYNEQFF

len: 16
v_gene: TRBV4-1
j_gene: TRBJ1-1
CDR3aa: CASSQFLTDMNTEAFF

len: 14
v_gene: TRBV2
j_gene: TRBJ1-1
CDR3aa: CASSLDRRNTEAFF

len: 17
v_gene: TRBV7-9
j_gene: TRBJ2-5
CDR3aa: CASSFPLRTRLQETQYF

len: 13
v_gene: TRBV7-8
j_gene: TRBJ2-7
CDR3aa: CASSSRSSYEQYF

len: 16
v_gene: TRBV7-6
j_gene: TRBJ2-2
CDR3aa: CAISILAGGATGELFF